This passage covers 31 T cell receptor beta chains from one sample sequenced in a study of T-cell reconstitution after alpha-beta-depleted transplantation in children. The authors prepared the TCRbeta library with unique molecular identifiers. From the PCR reads, TCRdb called clonotypes with MiXCR, one entry per CDR3 protein. Among almost 500,000 distinct CDR3 sequences listed, approximately 10% were seen once. Sequenced material: PBMCs, taken before TCRalphabeta/CD19-depleted stem cell transplant. These receptors were obtained from a child between 2 and 9 years old with inherited bone marrow failure, due to receive a stem cell transplant.

This chain links TRBV11-2 with TRBJ2-3; D gene ambiguous. CDR3 size: 15 residues. Germline CDR1 reads SGHAT; CDR2 reads FQNNGV. Trimming shortened V by 3 bases and J by 4 bases, and 14 bases separated the two germline ends. The CDR3 loop reads CASSFETSVSDTQYF. CDR3 DNA: TGTGCCAGCAGCTTTGAGACAAGTGTCTCAGATACGCAGTATTTT. The complete variable domain, with remaining parts taken from reference TRBV11-2 and TRBJ2-3, reads EAGVAQSPRYKIIEKRQSVAFWCNPISGHATLYWYQQILGQGPKLLIQFQNNGVVDDSQLPKDRFSAERLKGVDSTLKIQPAKLEDSAVYLCASSFETSVSDTQYFGPGTRLTVL.

As for this clonotype: The junction departs from germline at one end; a sequencing error may be responsible. The chain joins TRBV20-1 to TRBJ2-1; 8 bases map to TRBD2. This CDR3 contains 17 residues. The germline V gene has CDR1 DFQATT and CDR2 SNEGSKA (reference sequence). The CDR3 DNA sequence: TGCTGTGCTAGAGATCCGGGTAGCGGGACAACCTACAATGAGCAGTTCTTC. It is translated as CCARDPGSGTTYNEQFF.

CDR3 DNA sequence: TGTGCCACCAGCTCCCAGGGTTATGAGCAGTTCTTC. Translated: CATSSQGYEQFF. This chain uses TRBV15 with TRBJ2-1; TRBD1 is a possible D gene (5 bases). Trimming removed 5 bases at V and 8 bases at J, with 10 bases between. The CDR3 is made up of 12 amino acids. Germline loops: CDR1 LNHNV, CDR2 YYDKDF (reference sequence).

This clonotype was recorded at least ten times. The chain recombines TRBV7-2 with TRBJ1-4; D gene uncertain. Germline V CDR1 and CDR2: SGHTA, FQGNSA. The V and J ends lost 1 base and 11 bases respectively, with 14 bases between them. This CDR3 comprises 14 residues. The CDR3 is CASSLVGGMGKLFF. DNA of the CDR3: TGTGCCAGCAGCTTAGTAGGTGGGATGGGGAAACTGTTTTTT.

This clonotype was detected many times. The V and J genes are TRBV20-1 and TRBJ1-5; no definite D call. The length of the CDR3 is 13 residues. V lost 0 bases and J 7 bases, leaving 10 bases between the germline ends. In germline, CDR1 is DFQATT, CDR2 SNEGSKA (reference sequence). CDR3 bases: TGCAGTGCTAGAGATCGCGAAGACCAGCCCCAGCATTTT. Encoded protein: CSARDREDQPQHF.

This clonotype was recorded a few times. The V and J genes are TRBV29-1 and TRBJ2-5; TRBD2 agrees at 10 bases. Germline V gives CDR1 SQVTM, CDR2 ANQGSEA. The CDR3 contains 14 residues. Trimming took 7 bases from V and 5 from J; bases not matched to a gene: 10. The CDR3 is CSAVPSGSGETQYF. CDR3 sequence (DNA): TGCAGCGCCGTCCCTAGCGGGAGCGGGGAGACCCAGTACTTC.

In this sample, this clonotype turned up many times. The V gene is TRBV4-3, the J gene TRBJ2-7; 8 bases fit TRBD2. The CDR3 length is 15 residues. V trimming: 1 base; J trimming: 6 bases; junction bases outside the gene matches: 8. In germline, CDR1 is LGHNA, CDR2 YSLEER. This chain's CDR3 is CASSQGSSGSSEQYF. The CDR3, as DNA: TGCGCCAGCAGCCAAGGGTCCAGCGGGAGCTCCGAGCAGTACTTC.

About this clonotype: It is likely a read error, because the conserved phenylalanine at the end of the CDR3 is missing. The chain couples TRBV19 to TRBJ2-5; no firm D call. There are 12 residues in the CDR3. V lost 5 bases and J lost 2, with 6 bases in between. Germline CDR1 reads LNHDA; CDR2 reads SQIVND (reference sequence). CDR3 protein: CASSRSQETQYL. The CDR3 DNA sequence: TGTGCCAGTAGTCGAAGTCAAGAGACCCAGTACCTC.

This clonotype was found many times. V usage is TRBV29-1 and J usage is TRBJ2-1; 9 bases line up with TRBD2. Germline V gene sequence: CDR1 SQVTM, CDR2 ANQGSEA. CDR3 length: 14 residues. The V gene end was trimmed by 3 bases and the J gene end by 8 bases; junction bases not matched to a gene: 8. The CDR3, as DNA: TGCAGCGTTGATGGGTTAGCGGGAGTTGATGAGCAGTTCTTC. This translates into CSVDGLAGVDEQFF.

V usage is TRBV11-2 and J usage is TRBJ2-1; 8 nucleotides agree with TRBD1. Germline CDR1 and CDR2: SGHAT and FQNNGV. With 5 bases clipped from V and 8 bases from J, the junction kept 8 bases outside the gene matches. This CDR3 spans 14 amino acids. CDR3 coding DNA: TGTGCCAGCAGCACAGGACAGGGTTTCGATGAGCAGTTCTTC. Its translation is CASSTGQGFDEQFF.

This clonotype was observed a handful of times. The rearrangement joins TRBV12-3 or TRBV12-4 to TRBJ2-5; possibly TRBD1 or TRBD2 for D (6 bases each). Between the trimmed V and J ends, which lost 8 bases and 0 bases, there was a span of 10 bases. CDR3 length: 13 amino acids. DNA for the CDR3: TGTGCCAGCGGAGGGGACAACCAAGAGACCCAGTACTTC. Translation: CASGGDNQETQYF.

This clonotype was seen many times. The chain is built from TRBV24-1 and TRBJ1-1; D is possibly TRBD1 (5 bases). V lost 3 bases, J lost 2 bases, and 6 bases lay in between. CDR1 is KGHDR, CDR2 SFDVKD, per germline. This CDR3 is built from 13 residues. This CDR3 reads CATSDRTNTEAFF. DNA of the CDR3: TGTGCCACCAGTGATCGGACAAACACTGAAGCTTTCTTT.

As to this clonotype: A much larger clone is a single base away; this may be a read error. V gene TRBV20-1 combines with J gene TRBJ1-4; D gene ambiguous. This CDR3 is 11 amino acids long. The V end lost 3 bases, the J end lost 7 bases, and 6 bases lay between the germline ends. Germline V gene data show CDR1 as DFQATT and CDR2 as SNEGSKA (reference sequence). The CDR3 region is CSASTGEKLFF. CDR3 in DNA: TGCAGTGCTAGTACGGGTGAAAAACTGTTTTTT.

Ten or more counts support this clonotype. The chain has TRBV20-1 and TRBJ2-3; D remains unclear. Trimming removed 4 bases from V and 4 bases from J, with 12 bases in between. Per the germline V gene, CDR1 is DFQATT and CDR2 is SNEGSKA (reference sequence). The CDR3 has 13 residues. This CDR3 is CSAIGAVADTQYF. The DNA for the CDR3 is TGCAGTGCTATTGGCGCCGTAGCAGATACGCAGTATTTT.

V is TRBV18 and J is TRBJ2-2; D is undetermined. The V end was cut by 3 bases, the J end by 0 bases, with 11 bases between. Germline-derived CDR1 and CDR2 are KGHSH and LQKENI. CDR3 length: 16 amino acids. The CDR3 region has the DNA TGTGCCAGCTCACCCGATTTGGGGACGAACACCGGGGAGCTGTTTTTT. This translates into CASSPDLGTNTGELFF. The variable domain in full, completed from reference TRBV18 and TRBJ2-2, reads NAGVMQNPRHLVRRRGQEARLRCSPMKGHSHVYWYRQLPEEGLKFMVYLQKENIIDESGMPKERFSAEFPKEGPSILRIQQVVRGDSAAYFCASSPDLGTNTGELFFGEGSRLTVL.

This clonotype was recorded a few times. The chain uses TRBV27 and TRBJ1-6; TRBD1 matches at 7 bases. The CDR3 totals 15 residues. Germline V lookup: CDR1 MNHEY, CDR2 SMNVEV (reference sequence). V gave up 8 bases and J gave up 4 bases; unmatched junction bases: 8. The CDR3 protein is CASADRLFYNSPLHF. CDR3 bases: TGTGCCAGCGCGGACAGGCTTTTTTATAATTCACCCCTCCACTTT.

As concerns this clonotype: A much more abundant neighbour one base away suggests this may be a read error. The V and J genes are TRBV2 and TRBJ1-3; D unresolved. Germline V gene sequence: CDR1 SNHLY, CDR2 FYNNEI. The CDR3 is 15 residues long. CDR3 nucleotides: TGTGCCAGCAGTGAAGAGGGCGGCTCTGGAAGCACCATATATTTT. Translating gives CASSEEGGSGSTIYF.

The sample holds many counts of this clonotype. This chain uses TRBV28 with TRBJ2-4; maybe TRBD1 (6 bases). The germline V and J ends were trimmed by 10 bases and 4 bases, with 14 bases remaining between them. Germline CDR1 is MDHEN and CDR2 is SYDVKM. This CDR3 has 13 residues. The CDR3 reads CATGLQGKNIQYF. In DNA, the CDR3 is TGTGCCACCGGGCTACAGGGTAAAAACATTCAGTACTTC.

This clonotype was seen ten or more times. The chain employs TRBV15 and TRBJ1-1; 8 nucleotides line up with TRBD1. There are 15 residues in the CDR3. The J segment lost 4 bases and the V segment lost 0 bases, leaving 4 bases of the junction unmatched. Germline V lookup: CDR1 LNHNV, CDR2 YYDKDF (reference sequence). This CDR3 reads CATSRDRQGATEAFF. As DNA, the CDR3 is TGTGCCACCAGCAGAGATCGGCAGGGGGCCACTGAAGCTTTCTTT.

The chain links TRBV20-1 to TRBJ2-1; 12 bases agree with TRBD2. V dropped 4 bases and J dropped 4; count of bases not matched to a gene: 5. The CDR3 consists of 15 residues. Looked up from germline, CDR1 is DFQATT and CDR2 is SNEGSKA (reference sequence). CDR3 loop: CSAKASGRDYNEQFF. CDR3 DNA: TGCAGTGCTAAGGCTAGCGGGAGGGATTACAATGAGCAGTTCTTC.

The gene calls are TRBV5-6 and TRBJ2-1; TRBD2 agrees at 8 bases. V was clipped by 6 bases and J by 9 bases; unmatched bases: 11. Germline loops: CDR1 SGHDT, CDR2 YYEEEE. CDR3 length: 14 residues. The CDR3 protein is CASNMGTRWSEQFF. In nucleotides, the CDR3 is TGTGCCAGCAATATGGGGACTAGGTGGAGTGAGCAGTTCTTC.

This clonotype was counted only a few times. The rearrangement joins TRBV15 to TRBJ1-2, with a weak D call TRBD1 (5 bases). CDR3 size: 18 residues. Trimming removed 0 bases from V and 3 bases from J, with 20 bases in between. Germline V gene sequence: CDR1 LNHNV, CDR2 YYDKDF (reference sequence). The chain's CDR3 is CATSRDFDVAREDYGYTF. The CDR3 DNA is TGTGCCACCAGCAGAGATTTTGATGTCGCCAGGGAGGACTATGGCTACACCTTC.

Comments on this clonotype: The junction departs from germline at one end; a sequencing error may be responsible. In DNA form, the CDR3 reads TGTGCCTGCAGCCAAGAACGGTCCCCTAGACCTCCCTACAATGAGCAGTTCTTC. This codes for CACSQERSPRPPYNEQFF. V usage is TRBV3-1 and J usage is TRBJ2-1; the D is unclear. The germline V gene encodes CDR1 LGHDT and CDR2 YNNKEL (reference sequence). This CDR3 has 18 amino acids.

This clonotype was counted many times. The V and J genes are TRBV24-1 and TRBJ2-1; D is uncertain. The germline V gene encodes CDR1 KGHDR and CDR2 SFDVKD. V was trimmed by 1 base and J by 8 bases, leaving 5 bases between them. CDR3 length: 12 residues. This chain's CDR3 is CATSDFFDEQFF. DNA for the CDR3: TGTGCCACCAGTGATTTTTTCGATGAGCAGTTCTTC.

This clonotype was observed at least ten times. J is TRBJ2-2 and V is TRBV27, with unresolved D. The CDR3 is made up of 13 amino acids. Germline V CDR1 and CDR2: MNHEY, SMNVEV (reference sequence). The germline V and J ends were trimmed by 10 bases and 4 bases, with 13 bases remaining between them. This CDR3 is CATMTYGTGELFF. The CDR3 region has the DNA TGTGCCACCATGACGTACGGCACCGGGGAGCTGTTTTTT.

This clonotype was detected many times. This chain links TRBV7-9 with TRBJ1-1, with D hard to call. From germline, CDR1 is SEHNR and CDR2 FQNEAQ (reference sequence). V was trimmed by 2 bases and J by 3 bases, leaving 10 bases between them. The CDR3 runs 14 residues. The CDR3 loop reads CASSLKGRHTEAFF. CDR3 DNA sequence: TGTGCCAGCAGCTTAAAGGGCAGACACACTGAAGCTTTCTTT.

In this sample, this clonotype turned up once. A much larger clone differs from this one at a single base, so this may be a read error. The chain joins TRBV10-3 to TRBJ2-2; D may match TRBD1 or TRBD2 (5 bases each). CDR3 length: 15 amino acids. Trimming removed 8 bases from V and 6 bases from J, with 19 bases in between. The germline V gene encodes CDR1 ENHRY and CDR2 SYGVKD. CDR3 DNA sequence: TGTGCCATCTCACCGACCCTAACGGGACCCGGGGAGCTGTTTTTT. Protein sequence: CAISPTLTGPGELFF.

This clonotype has at least ten counts. The chain employs TRBV4-3 and TRBJ1-2; no firm D call. Germline V gene data show CDR1 as LGHNA and CDR2 as YSLEER. CDR3 size: 12 residues. Trimming pared 2 bases from V and 12 bases from J, leaving 13 bases between. The CDR3 protein is CASSQNRASHTF. CDR3 in DNA: TGCGCCAGCAGCCAAAATCGGGCCTCACACACCTTC.

This clonotype was seen ten or more times. V gene TRBV10-3 combines with J gene TRBJ2-2; 7 bases line up with TRBD1. CDR1 and CDR2 from the germline V gene are ENHRY and SYGVKD. V shed 9 bases, J shed 6 bases, and the junction held 7 bases outside the gene matches. CDR3 length equals 13 residues. This CDR3 is CAIGTALSGELFF. CDR3 in DNA: TGTGCCATAGGGACAGCCCTGTCCGGGGAGCTGTTTTTT.

The V and J genes are TRBV6-2 or TRBV6-3 and TRBJ2-7; 7 positions agree with TRBD2. The V segment lost 7 bases and the J segment 0 bases; nucleotides outside the gene matches: 9. The germline gives CDR1 MNHEY, CDR2 SVGEGT. This CDR3 comprises 15 residues. CDR3 DNA sequence: TGTGCCAGCACGGTAATTTCGGGGGGCTCCTACGAGCAGTACTTC. Residues: CASTVISGGSYEQYF.

The sample holds a few counts of this clonotype. This chain links TRBV19 with TRBJ1-6; D might be TRBD1 (5 bases). The CDR3 totals 12 residues. CDR1 is LNHDA and CDR2 is SQIVND in the germline V gene (reference sequence). V was shortened by 8 bases and J by 9 bases, with 11 bases between the two germline ends. The CDR3 nucleotides read TGTGCCAGTCGACAGCCGACTTCACCCCTCCACTTT. Its protein product is CASRQPTSPLHF.